This TCR beta chain was captured by sequencing in a study of OX40 agonist ivuxolimab in advanced cancers. Whole-study context: An agonistic human IgG2 monoclonal antibody against OX40 (CD134) was given. Earlier anti-PD-1, anti-PD-L1 or anti-CTLA-4 therapy was permitted; about 38% had received some. Whole-study findings and limits: Still undetermined is the antigen specificity of the expanded peripheral T cells.

This clone was observed a single time. Its antigen is not known. Germline-derived CDR1 and CDR2 are LGHNA and YNFKEQ. CDR3 length: 15 amino acids. Losses at the gene ends were 5 bases for V and 0 bases for J; bases not matched to a gene: 6. Produced via immunoSEQ multiplex PCR; TCRdb's table is partial and in-frame only. The data contain 20,000 to 25,000 clones, about 83% of them singletons. The sequence was collected from an adult with an advanced solid tumor such as melanoma, head and neck, liver or kidney cancer. Sequencing used CD4+ or CD8+ T cells sorted from blood, obtained in a trial of the OX40 agonist ivuxolimab. The J gene is TRBJ2-7, the V gene TRBV4-2, with 8 bases fitting TRBD1. CDR3: CASSETGASSYEQYF. CDR3 nucleotides: TGTGCCAGCAGCGAGACAGGGGCCAGCTCCTACGAGCAGTACTTC.